This T cell receptor (beta chain) was captured in a study of T cell responses to AZD1222 COVID-19 vaccine. Study-wide background: The analysis combined second doses at about 4 or about 12 weeks.

The germline V gene has CDR1 LNHDA and CDR2 SQIVND (reference sequence). Deletions cut 5 bases from V and 2 bases from J, with 9 bases between. The CDR3 runs to 13 residues. Notes on the study in general: Donor demographics were predominantly white British with a female majority; clonal diversity may be underestimated. Vaccine-associated CD4 TCRs ranged over spike, dominating at 160-218 and 743-854. Repertoire sampling happened only post peak T cell response.

Comments on this clone: Its antigen is as yet unknown.

Libraries were prepared by immunoSEQ multiplex PCR; TCRdb keeps only in-frame clonotypes and omits some of them. In the table there are 120,000 or so clones, about 90% of which are singletons. The chain joins TRBV19 to TRBJ2-5; the D gene is possibly TRBD1 (5 bases). This TCR came from an adult in good health. The sequencing here drew on peripheral blood, taken on day 0 of AZD1222 vaccination. The CDR3 region has the DNA TGTGCCAGTAGTCGACAGAGACAAGAGACCCAGTACTTC. This codes for CASSRQRQETQYF.